This record looks at one TCR beta chain sequence and its context. CDR1 is GTSNPN, CDR2 SVGIG, per germline (reference sequence). The V gene lost 0 bases and the J gene lost 5 bases, with 16 bases spanning the gap. The CDR3 loop spans 15 amino acids. The record originates from a study of graft-versus-host responses after intestinal transplantation. The data were produced by immunoSEQ multiplex PCR, yet TCRdb's version contains in-frame clones alone and is incomplete. This table has approximately 12,000 clones, roughly 92% appearing once. The material was PBMCs, obtained 109 to 110 days after intestinal transplant. This clonotype originated in a human patient who received an intestinal transplant, so some T cells may come from the graft donor. The chain links TRBV30 to TRBJ2-5, with D perhaps TRBD2 (5 bases). CDR3 coding DNA: TGTGCCTGGAGTGTACGGAGAGAGGGTCGTGAGACCCAGTACTTC. Protein sequence: CAWSVRREGRETQYF.